This passage covers 27 T cell receptor beta chains from one sample sequenced in a study of T cells of healthy individuals. TCRdb reanalysed the 5' RACE reads using MiXCR and keeps one entry per CDR3 protein. The sample yields tens of thousands of distinct CDR3 sequences, around 16% seen once. The receptors shown here come from a human donor in good health.

This clonotype showed up just a few times. This chain links TRBV6-2 or TRBV6-3 with TRBJ2-7; possibly TRBD1 or TRBD2 for D (5 bases each). The V and J ends lost 4 bases and 6 bases respectively, with 16 bases between them. Germline CDR1 reads MNHEY; CDR2 reads SVGEGT. The CDR3 runs 14 residues. CDR3 nucleotides: TGTGCCAGCAGTTTAACGGGACCCACCCTCGAGCAGTACTTC. It is translated as CASSLTGPTLEQYF.

This clonotype has ten or more counts. The CDR3 reads CSGGTAPYEQYF. For the CDR3, the DNA is TGCAGCGGCGGGACGGCCCCCTACGAGCAGTACTTC. The V and J genes are TRBV29-1 and TRBJ2-7, with D tentatively TRBD2 (6 bases). The CDR3 runs 12 residues. V was clipped by 7 bases and J by 2 bases, with 12 bases between them. Germline CDR1 and CDR2: SQVTM and ANQGSEA.

This clonotype showed up many times. V and J are TRBV4-3 and TRBJ1-2; TRBD1 matches at 9 bases. Per germline, CDR1 LGHNA and CDR2 YSLEER. The trim removed 1 base at V and 6 bases at J, leaving 3 bases unmatched. This CDR3 is 14 amino acids long. CDR3 bases: TGCGCCAGCAGCCAAGGGAGGACAGGGGATGGCTACACCTTC. Translation: CASSQGRTGDGYTF.

The rearrangement joins TRBV11-2 to TRBJ2-3; 14 bases align to TRBD2. The V gene's germline CDR1 is SGHAT and CDR2 FQNNGV. J lost 4 bases, V lost 5 bases, and 5 bases had no gene match. The CDR3 has 16 residues. CDR3 amino acids: CASSTGLAGGPDTQYF. In nucleotides, the CDR3 is TGTGCCAGCAGCACCGGACTAGCGGGAGGCCCAGATACGCAGTATTTT.

This clonotype has only one observation. This may be a read error, as it is one base from a much larger clone. The chain links TRBV5-1 to TRBJ2-7; unclear D gene. Per the germline V gene, CDR1 is SGHRS and CDR2 is YFSETQ. This CDR3 contains 14 residues. The CDR3 region has the DNA TGCACCAGCAGCTTGGAGCCCAGCTCCTACGAGCAGTACTTC. Translating it yields CTSSLEPSSYEQYF.

There are a few counts of this clonotype. The rearrangement uses TRBV5-1 and TRBJ2-7; D is ambiguous. The germline V gene encodes CDR1 SGHRS and CDR2 YFSETQ. Trimming took 0 bases from V and 4 from J, leaving 5 bases between them. The CDR3 covers 12 residues. The CDR3 is CASSLDRYEQYF. In DNA, the CDR3 is TGCGCCAGCAGCTTGGATCGGTACGAGCAGTACTTC.

This clonotype was detected ten times or more. V usage is TRBV5-6 and J usage is TRBJ2-7; perhaps TRBD1 as D (5 bases). The V gene lost 3 bases and the J gene lost 7 bases, with 17 bases spanning the gap. Germline V gives CDR1 SGHDT, CDR2 YYEEEE. There are 14 residues in the CDR3. CDR3: CASSSQGTMGEQYF. The CDR3 DNA reads as TGTGCCAGCAGCTCTCAGGGCACAATGGGTGAGCAGTACTTC.

This chain connects TRBV27 to TRBJ1-2, with TRBD1 matching over 9 bases. V lost 5 bases to trimming and J lost 4 bases; unmatched junction nucleotides: 14. Per the germline V gene, CDR1 is MNHEY and CDR2 is SMNVEV (reference sequence). The CDR3 runs to 17 residues. Written as DNA, the CDR3 is TGTGCCAGCAGTCAATCACAGGGGGCTCAACGCCTCTATGGCTACACCTTC. This translates into CASSQSQGAQRLYGYTF.

The rearrangement joins TRBV9 to TRBJ1-4; perhaps TRBD1 as D (5 bases). The CDR3 sequence is 15 residues long. Germline assignment: CDR1 SGDLS and CDR2 YYNGEE. Trimming shortened V by 4 bases and J by 0 bases, and 10 bases separated the two germline ends. The CDR3 coding sequence is TGTGCCAGCAGCTTGGGACGGGCAACTAATGAAAAACTGTTTTTT. Its protein product is CASSLGRATNEKLFF.

This clonotype was found many times. The chain couples TRBV25-1 to TRBJ2-3; the D gene is possibly TRBD2 (7 bases). The germline V and J ends were trimmed by 1 base and 1 base, with 12 bases remaining between them. The CDR3 extends over 16 amino acids. The germline V gene encodes CDR1 MGHDK and CDR2 SYGVNS. The CDR3 DNA follows: TGTGCCAGCAGTGAATCTGGCGGGGGCCGCACAGATACGCAGTATTTT. Translating gives CASSESGGGRTDTQYF.

The chain combines TRBV3-1 with TRBJ1-3, with D possibly TRBD1 on 6 matching bases. This CDR3 has 17 residues. The germline V gene encodes CDR1 LGHDT and CDR2 YNNKEL (reference sequence). Trimming cost V 3 bases and J 0 bases, with 15 bases left between them. The CDR3 bases are TGTGCCAGCAGCCAGCCGAGGACAGACCGCTCTGGAAACACCATATATTTT. Translating it yields CASSQPRTDRSGNTIYF.

The chain joins TRBV25-1 to TRBJ2-1; TRBD2 agrees at 11 bases. V gave up 1 base and J gave up 8 bases; unmatched junction bases: 16. The CDR3 contains 19 residues. Germline values: CDR1 MGHDK, CDR2 SYGVNS. The DNA for the CDR3 is TGTGCCAGCAGTGAATCCCCGACTAGCGGGAAAATCACCTATCATGAGCAGTTCTTC. Its translation is CASSESPTSGKITYHEQFF.

The chain carries TRBV5-4 and TRBJ2-1, with D possibly TRBD2 on 6 matching bases. CDR1 SGHNT and CDR2 YYREEE come from the germline V gene (reference sequence). CDR3 length: 15 amino acids. V lost 3 bases and J 3 bases, leaving 13 bases between the germline ends. CDR3 sequence reads: CASSSRSGFYNEQFF. The CDR3 nucleotides read TGTGCCAGCAGCTCAAGGAGCGGGTTCTACAATGAGCAGTTCTTC.

The V and J genes are TRBV7-9 and TRBJ2-6; 7 bases are shared with TRBD1. CDR1 is SEHNR, CDR2 FQNEAQ, per germline (reference sequence). With V trimmed by 4 bases and J by 0 bases, 6 bases remained unmatched. The CDR3 totals 17 residues. The CDR3 coding sequence is TGTGCCAGCAGCTCATCGGGACAGCCCTCTGGGGCCAACGTCCTGACTTTC. This encodes CASSSSGQPSGANVLTF.

The chain's CDR3 is CASSALGLAANTGELFF. As DNA, the CDR3 is TGTGCCAGCAGCGCTCTGGGACTAGCTGCGAACACCGGGGAGCTGTTTTTT. V and J are TRBV9 and TRBJ2-2, with 9 positions matching TRBD2. Germline V gene lookup returns CDR1 SGDLS and CDR2 YYNGEE. With 3 bases clipped from V and 0 bases from J, the junction kept 6 bases outside the gene matches. The CDR3 covers 17 residues.

J is TRBJ2-5 and V is TRBV28; maybe TRBD2 (6 bases). Trimming took off 4 bases at V and 1 base at J, with 13 bases between the two ends. The germline CDR1 and CDR2 sequences are MDHEN and SYDVKM. This CDR3 has 15 residues. The chain's CDR3 is CASSSGGNGQETQYF. CDR3 coding DNA: TGTGCCAGCAGTTCCGGGGGAAACGGCCAAGAGACCCAGTACTTC.

This clonotype has ten or more counts. The chain joins TRBV12-3 or TRBV12-4 to TRBJ2-3; 7 nucleotides agree with TRBD1. This CDR3 has 15 residues. J lost 6 bases, V lost 3 bases, and 9 bases had no gene match. The chain's CDR3 is CASSFRDRISDTQYF. Written as DNA, the CDR3 is TGTGCCAGCAGTTTCCGGGACAGAATAAGCGATACGCAGTATTTT.

This clonotype was seen only a few times. This rearrangement joins TRBV5-1 to TRBJ2-7; possible D gene TRBD1, 6 bases. V lost 5 bases and J lost 6, with 18 bases in between. The CDR3 contains 14 residues. CDR1 and CDR2 (germline): SGHRS, YFSETQ. The CDR3 sequence is CASSRANRDSEQYF. CDR3 DNA: TGCGCCAGCAGTCGTGCCAACAGGGATTCCGAGCAGTACTTC.

This clonotype was recorded many times. The chain is built from TRBV28 and TRBJ1-2; D not resolved. Germline CDR1 MDHEN, CDR2 SYDVKM. The CDR3 extends over 14 amino acids. Trimming left V 2 bases short and J 1 base short, with 8 bases between. CDR3 in amino acids: CASSLAANNYGYTF. CDR3 sequence (DNA): TGTGCCAGCAGTTTAGCGGCAAATAACTATGGCTACACCTTC.

This clonotype was seen ten or more times. The chain recombines TRBV6-5 with TRBJ1-3, with D possibly matching TRBD1 (5 bases). The CDR3 loop spans 13 amino acids. Trimming cost V 8 bases and J 4 bases, with 12 bases left between them. Per the germline V gene, CDR1 is MNHEY and CDR2 is SVGAGI. CDR3 in DNA: TGTGCCAGCCAACAGGCTATCGGAAACACCATATATTTT. This sequence encodes CASQQAIGNTIYF.

At least ten counts were recorded for this clonotype. The rearrangement links TRBV4-2 to TRBJ2-7, with no clear D. CDR3 length: 14 amino acids. The V end lost 2 bases, the J end lost 6 bases, and 14 bases lay between the germline ends. CDR1 and CDR2 from the germline V gene are LGHNA and YNFKEQ. This CDR3 reads CASSQILSASEQYF. For the CDR3, the DNA is TGTGCCAGCAGCCAAATCCTAAGCGCGAGCGAGCAGTACTTC.

The J gene is TRBJ1-5, the V gene TRBV9; maybe TRBD1 (5 bases). Trimming left V 4 bases short and J 7 bases short, with 18 bases between. The CDR3 is made up of 15 amino acids. Looked up from germline, CDR1 is SGDLS and CDR2 is YYNGEE. CDR3 DNA: TGTGCCAGCAGCTACTCAGGGAAAGCAAGCCAGCCCCAGCATTTT. It yields the protein CASSYSGKASQPQHF.

This clonotype was counted ten times or more. The CDR3 is CASSRGGREQYF. The CDR3 coding sequence is TGCGCCAGCAGTCGAGGGGGCCGGGAGCAGTACTTC. The chain employs TRBV5-1 and TRBJ2-7, with 7 bases lining up with TRBD1. The CDR3 length is 12 residues. The germline CDR1 and CDR2 sequences are SGHRS and YFSETQ. J gave up 7 bases and V 5 bases, and 6 bases lay outside the gene matches. Using reference TRBV5-1 and TRBJ2-7 for the parts outside the CDR3, the full variable domain is KAGVTQTPRYLIKTRGQQVTLSCSPISGHRSVSWYQQTPGQGLQFLFEYFSETQRNKGNFPGRFSGRQFSNSRSEMNVSTLELGDSALYLCASSRGGREQYFGPGTRLTVT.

This clonotype was observed a handful of times. The V and J genes are TRBV12-3 or TRBV12-4 and TRBJ2-2; D tentatively reads TRBD1 or TRBD2 (6 bases each). V dropped 8 bases and J dropped 5 bases, with 12 bases sitting between them. CDR3 size: 13 residues. The CDR3 loop reads CASSGARTGELFF. Written as DNA, the CDR3 is TGTGCCAGCTCGGGGGCGCGGACCGGGGAGCTGTTTTTT.

This clonotype has at least ten counts. The CDR3 reads CASSAGGGFNEKLFF. The CDR3 DNA follows: TGTGCCAGCAGTGCCGGGGGCGGCTTTAATGAAAAACTGTTTTTT. The chain is built from TRBV25-1 and TRBJ1-4; a possible D gene is TRBD1 (6 bases). CDR1 is MGHDK, CDR2 SYGVNS, per germline. V shed 4 bases and J shed 4 bases, with 13 bases lying between them. This CDR3 has 15 amino acids.

This clonotype has a count of ten or more. CDR3 bases: TGCAGTGCTAGAGTGGCGAGTGCGAGCACAGATACGCAGTATTTT. Protein product: CSARVASASTDTQYF. This sequence joins TRBV20-1 and TRBJ2-3; the D is unclear. The CDR3 runs to 15 residues. Per germline, CDR1 DFQATT and CDR2 SNEGSKA (reference sequence). V was shortened by 1 base and J by 0 bases, with 11 bases between the two germline ends.

This clonotype was counted many times. The rearrangement uses TRBV19 and TRBJ2-7; 12 bases fit TRBD2. With V trimmed by 4 bases and J by 5 bases, 12 bases remained unmatched. From germline, CDR1 is LNHDA and CDR2 SQIVND (reference sequence). This CDR3 is 17 amino acids long. The CDR3 region is CASSNTYLAGGRNEQYF. The CDR3 nucleotides read TGTGCCAGTAGTAACACCTACCTAGCGGGGGGGAGGAACGAGCAGTACTTC.